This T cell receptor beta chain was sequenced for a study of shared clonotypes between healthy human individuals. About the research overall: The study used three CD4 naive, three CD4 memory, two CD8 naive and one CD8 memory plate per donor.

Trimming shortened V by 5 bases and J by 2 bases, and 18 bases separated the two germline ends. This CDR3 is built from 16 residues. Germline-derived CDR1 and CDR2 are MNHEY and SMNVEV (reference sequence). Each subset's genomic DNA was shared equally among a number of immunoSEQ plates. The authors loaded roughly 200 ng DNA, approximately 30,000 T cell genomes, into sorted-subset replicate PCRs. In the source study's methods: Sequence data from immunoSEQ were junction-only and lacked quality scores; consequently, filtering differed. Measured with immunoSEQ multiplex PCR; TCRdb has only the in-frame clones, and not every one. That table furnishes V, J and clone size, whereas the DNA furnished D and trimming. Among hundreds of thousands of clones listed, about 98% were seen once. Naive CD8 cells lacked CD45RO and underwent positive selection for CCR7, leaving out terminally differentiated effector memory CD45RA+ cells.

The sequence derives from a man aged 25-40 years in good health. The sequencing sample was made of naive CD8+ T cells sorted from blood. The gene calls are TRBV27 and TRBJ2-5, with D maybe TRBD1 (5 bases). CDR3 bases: TGTGCCAGCAGTCCGACACCGACAGAAGATCAAGAGACCCAGTACTTC. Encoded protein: CASSPTPTEDQETQYF.